The clone carrying this TCR beta chain was counted at least ten times. Its antigen is not known. The data were taken from a study of tumor and adjacent non-tumor tissue in lung cancer. Study-wide context: There were some 11 adenocarcinoma, 2 squamous cell carcinoma and 1 small cell lung cancer cases. General study results and limits: Shorter survival was associated with higher TCR diversity in tumors.

Three rounds of nested PCR, following a modified ARM-PCR protocol, produced the TCRbeta library. TCRdb recomputed calls from the multiplex PCR reads with MiXCR, one row per CDR3 protein. The profile shows under 150,000 distinct CDR3 sequences, around 67% of them singletons. The CDR3 has 13 amino acids. Trimming cost V 1 base and J 3 bases, with 7 bases left between them. Germline CDR1 reads MNHNS; CDR2 reads SASEGT. No cell sorting was done before RNA was extracted from the tissue. The origin of this receptor is a man aged 60 to 75 with small cell lung cancer. Material for sequencing was lung tumor tissue. The rearrangement uses TRBV6-1 and TRBJ2-7; D is undetermined. CDR3 DNA: TGTGCCAGCAGTGAAGGGGTTCTCTACGAGCAGTACGTC. Residues: CASSEGVLYEQYV.